This TCR beta chain is drawn from a study of blood T cells in healthy people across ages. This clonotype was observed at least ten times. Antigen specificity is unknown. Germline CDR1 MNHNS, CDR2 SASEGT. CDR3 length equals 17 residues. Trimming removed 3 bases at V and 2 bases at J, with 18 bases between. Points from the study as a whole: A strong correlation was found between TCR beta diversity and the percentage of naive T cells. The study could not conclusively compare naive and antigen-experienced cells, given its unsorted PBMCs. The recorded TCR beta diversity per million T cells decreased in a roughly linear manner with age.

Through a sample-barcoded 5' primer and a J-beta primer mix, a second PCR was run for about 6 to 11 cycles. Each cDNA molecule was tagged by a template-switch adaptor that had 12 random nucleotides. One entry per CDR3 protein, called by TCRdb with MiXCR from the 5' RACE reads. The table includes approximately 810,000 distinct CDR3 sequences, 25% to 35% detected once. The gene calls are TRBV6-1 and TRBJ2-3; D possibly corresponds to TRBD2 (6 bases). The sequenced sample consisted of blood. The sequence derives from a woman aged 80 or over in good health. This chain's CDR3 is CASSDFNRWDFTDTQYF. The CDR3 DNA reads TGTGCCAGCAGTGATTTCAACAGGTGGGACTTCACAGATACGCAGTATTTT.